This is a list of T cell receptor beta chains from one sample in a study of breast tumors, draining lymph nodes, adjacent tissues. TCRdb redid the calling of the multiplex PCR reads with MiXCR, one entry per CDR3 protein. This sample has approximately 300,000 distinct CDR3 sequences; around 30% occur once, and the top ten carry around 1%. Material: axillary lymph node tissue. The receptor source for this set is a female donor with breast cancer. Some clones in this sample may be carry-over from other donors' samples. CDR3s include the opening cysteine and the closing phenylalanine or tryptophan. The D gene is left open where the match is weak. Only some rows state a clone size, as once, few, many or a class for expanded clones.

d_call: -; v_call: TRBV7-6; clone_size: many; j_call: TRBJ2-4; cdr3_nt: TGTGCCAGCACCATCGGCATCCTAGCCAAAAACATTCAGTACTTC; cdr3_aa: CASTIGILAKNIQYF
d_call: -; v_call: TRBV7-2; clone_size: once; j_call: TRBJ1-2; cdr3_nt: TGTGCCAGCGGCTCCAGTAAAATCCGCAGTCGTGGCTACCCCTTC; cdr3_aa: CASGSSKIRSRGYPF
d_call: TRBD2; v_call: TRBV20-1; clone_size: many; j_call: TRBJ2-7; cdr3_nt: TGCAGTGCTCAAGGGACTAGCGGGAGGGACTACGAGCAGTACTTC; cdr3_aa: CSAQGTSGRDYEQYF
d_call: TRBD2; v_call: TRBV7-8; clone_size: many; j_call: TRBJ2-7; cdr3_nt: TGTGCCAGCAGCCTCGGGTGGCGGGAGACCTCCTACGAGCAGTACTTC; cdr3_aa: CASSLGWRETSYEQYF
d_call: TRBD2; v_call: TRBV15; clone_size: -; j_call: TRBJ2-3; cdr3_nt: TGTGCCACCAGCAGCCCCTCGGACCCCCGGACTAGCTCCACCGGGACAGATACGCAGTATTTT; cdr3_aa: CATSSPSDPRTSSTGTDTQYF
d_call: TRBD2; v_call: TRBV7-2; clone_size: many; j_call: TRBJ2-1; cdr3_nt: TGTGCCAGCAGCTTAGGCGCTAGCGGGGCCAATGAGCAGTTCTTC; cdr3_aa: CASSLGASGANEQFF
d_call: TRBD1; v_call: TRBV2; clone_size: -; j_call: TRBJ1-2; cdr3_nt: TGTGCCCCAGGGGGAGGCTACACCTTC; cdr3_aa: CAPGGGYTF
d_call: -; v_call: TRBV7-2; clone_size: many; j_call: TRBJ2-2; cdr3_nt: TGTGCCAGCAGCACCAACCCGGGCGGGGAGCTGTTTTTT; cdr3_aa: CASSTNPGGELFF
d_call: TRBD2; v_call: TRBV7-8; clone_size: -; j_call: TRBJ2-7; cdr3_nt: TGTGCCAGCAGCTTAGGTGCTAGAGAGGGTAGCGGGAGGTTCTACGAGCAGTACTTC; cdr3_aa: CASSLGAREGSGRFYEQYF
d_call: -; v_call: TRBV5-6; clone_size: many; j_call: TRBJ1-5; cdr3_nt: TGTGCCAGCAGCTCCGGACGGAATCAGCCCCAGCATTTT; cdr3_aa: CASSSGRNQPQHF
d_call: TRBD2; v_call: TRBV11-2; clone_size: -; j_call: TRBJ2-3; cdr3_nt: TGTGCCAGCAGCTCAAACCGACTAGCTAGCACAGATACGCAGTATTTT; cdr3_aa: CASSSNRLASTDTQYF
d_call: -; v_call: TRBV9; clone_size: -; j_call: TRBJ2-5; cdr3_nt: TGTGCCAGCAGCGCCAAAGGGGGGAGAGAGACCCAGTACTTC; cdr3_aa: CASSAKGGRETQYF
d_call: TRBD2; v_call: TRBV5-1; clone_size: -; j_call: TRBJ2-1; cdr3_nt: TGCGCCAGCAGCTTGGGGACTAGCGGGAGGGTGGGTGGGCAGTTCTTC; cdr3_aa: CASSLGTSGRVGGQFF
d_call: -; v_call: TRBV3-1; clone_size: -; j_call: TRBJ2-1; cdr3_nt: TGTGCCAGCAGCCAACGGGGCTGGAATGAGCAGTTCTTC; cdr3_aa: CASSQRGWNEQFF
d_call: TRBD1; v_call: TRBV4-2; clone_size: many; j_call: TRBJ1-2; cdr3_nt: TGTGCCAGCAGCCAAGATGGTGGAGGGACAGATGGCTACACCTTC; cdr3_aa: CASSQDGGGTDGYTF
d_call: TRBD1; v_call: TRBV11-3; clone_size: -; j_call: TRBJ2-1; cdr3_nt: TGTGCCAGCAGACAACGACAGGGCACTGAGCAGTTCTTC; cdr3_aa: CASRQRQGTEQFF
d_call: -; v_call: TRBV6-5; clone_size: many; j_call: TRBJ2-1; cdr3_nt: TGTGCCAGCAGTCCTCCCAGCAGTAGGGGTGAGCAGTTCTTC; cdr3_aa: CASSPPSSRGEQFF
d_call: -; v_call: TRBV4-3; clone_size: -; j_call: TRBJ1-2; cdr3_nt: TGCGCCAGCAGCGCCCGGGGTGGGCGGGGGGTATCGGGCTACACCTTC; cdr3_aa: CASSARGGRGVSGYTF
d_call: -; v_call: TRBV7-8; clone_size: many; j_call: TRBJ2-4; cdr3_nt: TGTGCCACCCAGGAAGCCAAAAACATTCAGTACTTC; cdr3_aa: CATQEAKNIQYF
d_call: -; v_call: TRBV30; clone_size: many; j_call: TRBJ1-2; cdr3_nt: TGTGCCTGGAGCGACGGCATAATCCGGGGCTACACCTTC; cdr3_aa: CAWSDGIIRGYTF
d_call: -; v_call: TRBV4-1; clone_size: many; j_call: TRBJ1-2; cdr3_nt: TGCGCCAGCAGCCCCCACCACCCGAGTGGCTACACCTTC; cdr3_aa: CASSPHHPSGYTF